This TCR beta chain originates from a study of naive and memory T cell subsets. Study-level points and caveats: TCR transcript changes with activation or differentiation may affect this RNA method.

The V segment lost 5 bases and the J segment 5 bases; nucleotides outside the gene matches: 16. Germline V gene data show CDR1 as SEHNR and CDR2 as FQNEAQ (reference sequence). CDR3 length: 17 residues. This clonotype occurred a few times. Its specificity is not known. The library had UMIs added by 3' ligation of an oligonucleotide to TCR cDNA. RNA was extracted from approximately 2.4 ml of whole blood of healthy adults. Input was about 1 to 1,100 ng of DNase-treated total RNA without cell sorting. Amplification of ligated cDNA took four PCR rounds with SP2 and nested alpha and beta constant primers. MiXCR, applied by TCRdb to the 5' RACE reads, yields one record per CDR3 protein. The data hold 50,000 to 65,000 distinct CDR3 sequences, with more than 7.5% observed a single time.

The chain has TRBV7-9 and TRBJ2-5; TRBD1 matches at 8 bases. The clonotype originates from a female donor in good health. This chain's CDR3 is CASSPRDNQGARETQYF. The DNA of the CDR3 is TGTGCCAGCAGCCCGAGAGACAATCAGGGGGCGCGCGAGACCCAGTACTTC.